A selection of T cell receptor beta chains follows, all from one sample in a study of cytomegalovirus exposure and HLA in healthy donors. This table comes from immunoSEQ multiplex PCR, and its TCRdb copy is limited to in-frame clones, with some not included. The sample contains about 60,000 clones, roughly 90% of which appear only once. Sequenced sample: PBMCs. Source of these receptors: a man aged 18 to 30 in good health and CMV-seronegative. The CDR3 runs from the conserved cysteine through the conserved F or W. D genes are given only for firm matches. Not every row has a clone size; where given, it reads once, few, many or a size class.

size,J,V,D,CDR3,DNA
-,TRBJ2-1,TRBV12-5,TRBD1,CASGQGVPQFF,TGTGCTAGTGGACAGGGGGTCCCACAGTTCTTC
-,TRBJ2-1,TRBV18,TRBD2,CASSPLLAGVGNEQFF,TGTGCCAGCTCACCCCTCCTAGCGGGAGTGGGGAATGAGCAGTTCTTC
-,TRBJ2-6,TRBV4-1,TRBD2,CASSHQRDSGANVLTF,TGCGCCAGCAGCCACCAGCGGGACTCTGGGGCCAACGTCCTGACTTTC
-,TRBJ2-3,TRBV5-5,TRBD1,CASSLRDRTDTQYF,TGTGCCAGCAGCTTGCGGGACAGAACAGATACGCAGTATTTT
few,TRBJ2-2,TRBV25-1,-,CASRKGYTGELFF,TGTGCCAGCAGAAAGGGGTACACCGGGGAGCTGTTTTTT
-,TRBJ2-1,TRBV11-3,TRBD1,CASSFRTGGLIDEQFF,TGTGCCAGCAGCTTCCGGACAGGGGGCTTGATAGATGAGCAGTTCTTC
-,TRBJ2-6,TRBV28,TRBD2,CASSPKRLADASGANVLTF,TGTGCCAGCAGTCCGAAGCGACTAGCGGACGCCTCTGGGGCCAACGTCCTGACTTTC
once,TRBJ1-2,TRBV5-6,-,CASSLSGIHGYTF,TGTGCCAGCAGCCTGTCGGGAATACATGGCTACACCTTC
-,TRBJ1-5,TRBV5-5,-,CASSLGQGISQPQHF,TGTGCCAGCAGCTTGGGGCAGGGGATAAGCCAGCCCCAGCATTTT
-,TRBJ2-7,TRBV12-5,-,CASGFSGGETGSATEQYF,TGTGCTAGTGGTTTCTCGGGAGGGGAGACAGGGTCGGCTACCGAGCAGTACTTC
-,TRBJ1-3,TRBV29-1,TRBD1,CSAAQGAGNTIYF,TGCAGCGCGGCGCAGGGGGCAGGAAACACCATATATTTT
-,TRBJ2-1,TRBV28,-,CASSLFSMGFNEQFF,TGTGCCAGCAGTTTATTTTCAATGGGCTTCAATGAGCAGTTCTTC